This paragraph covers one T cell receptor (beta chain) sequence. These data come from a study of blood T cell repertoires in COVID-19. The repertoire was sequenced with immunoSEQ multiplex PCR; TCRdb's copy has only in-frame clones and lacks some. The top ten hold approximately 1.3% of the sample, which has around 380,000 clones, roughly 86% seen once. The CDR3 totals 12 residues. The J segment lost 10 bases and the V segment lost 8 bases, leaving 5 bases of the junction unmatched. CDR1 and CDR2 (germline): LNHNV, YYDKDF (reference sequence). The V call is TRBV15, the J call TRBJ1-4; 9 bases are a match to TRBD1. This clonotype originated in a man younger than 40 who had recovered from COVID-19. Sequenced sample: PBMCs or T cells enriched from blood (not recorded which). As DNA, the CDR3 is TGTGCCACCCTCGGGACAGGGAGAAAACTGTTTTTT. Protein sequence: CATLGTGRKLFF. Full variable domain (missing parts from reference TRBV15 and TRBJ1-4): DAMVIQNPRYQVTQFGKPVTLSCSQTLNHNVMYWYQQKSSQAPKLLFHYYDKDFNNEADTPDNFQSRRPNTSFCFLDIRSPGLGDTAMYLCATLGTGRKLFFGSGTQLSVL.